What follows describes a single T cell receptor (beta chain). Its antigen is still unknown. This sample is drawn from a study of T cell responses to AZD1222 COVID-19 vaccine. Study summary: Second-dose recipients at about 4 or about 12 weeks were treated as one pooled group.

The CDR3 loop spans 15 amino acids. Study findings and constraints: A reported finding is that nearly half of spike-specific TCRs target unmutated variant regions. Dominant CD4 TCR responses targeted spike regions 160-218 and 743-854. Two AZD1222 doses significantly raised spike-specific TCR breadth and depth over controls.

Sequencing was performed with immunoSEQ multiplex PCR; in TCRdb, only in-frame clones are kept and a portion is missing. Of about 110,000 clones in the sample, about 86% are singletons; the top ten hold about 3.5%. The chain uses TRBV21-1 and TRBJ2-2; TRBD1, the table's D call, was not compared with the DNA. TRBV21-1 counts as a pseudogene. Sequencing used peripheral blood, obtained on day 0 of AZD1222 vaccination. The receptor was isolated from an adult in good health. The CDR3: CASSNRTGCTGELFF. The CDR3 nucleotides read TGTGCCAGCAGCAACCGGACAGGGTGCACCGGGGAGCTGTTTTTT.